This is a list of T cell receptor beta chains from one sample in a study of blood T cells in healthy people across ages. TCRdb reprocessed the 5' RACE reads via MiXCR and lists one record per CDR3 protein. The sample records roughly 680,000 distinct CDR3 sequences, 20% to 25% being singletons. Material: blood. The receptors come from an older man in good health. Each CDR3 is given with its conserved first and last residue. Fields, in order: CDR3 DNA, CDR3 protein, clone size, J gene, D gene, V gene. A D gene is named only where the DNA matches it firmly. Only some rows state a clone size, as once, few, many or a class for expanded clones.

cdr3_nt: TGTGCCATCAGTGAGTCGGGACAGGGGGTTCGGAATGGCTACACCTTC
cdr3_aa: CAISESGQGVRNGYTF
clone_size: .
j_call: TRBJ1-2
d_call: TRBD1
v_call: TRBV10-3

cdr3_nt: TGCGCCAGCAGCTTGGTAGGGGGCTCCGCGGCAACTAATGAAAAACTGTTTTTT
cdr3_aa: CASSLVGGSAATNEKLFF
clone_size: .
j_call: TRBJ1-4
d_call: TRBD1
v_call: TRBV5-1

cdr3_nt: TGTGCCAGCTCACCAAACACAGGGGGCGCTGCTTTCTTT
cdr3_aa: CASSPNTGGAAFF
clone_size: .
j_call: TRBJ1-1
d_call: TRBD1
v_call: TRBV18

cdr3_nt: TGCGCCAGCAGCTTGGCCCTTGGGGGAGAGACCCAGTACTTC
cdr3_aa: CASSLALGGETQYF
clone_size: .
j_call: TRBJ2-5
d_call: .
v_call: TRBV5-1

cdr3_nt: TGCAGCGCTTTAACTAGCGGGGCTCCCTACAATGAGCAGTTCTTC
cdr3_aa: CSALTSGAPYNEQFF
clone_size: .
j_call: TRBJ2-1
d_call: TRBD2
v_call: TRBV29-1

cdr3_nt: TGCGCCAGCAGCTTAACCGGGACCTACCAAGAGACCCAGTACTTC
cdr3_aa: CASSLTGTYQETQYF
clone_size: many
j_call: TRBJ2-5
d_call: .
v_call: TRBV5-1

cdr3_nt: TGTGCCATCAGTGAGTCGCCGGGACAGGTAATCGATGAGCAGTTCTTC
cdr3_aa: CAISESPGQVIDEQFF
clone_size: many
j_call: TRBJ2-1
d_call: TRBD1
v_call: TRBV10-3

cdr3_nt: TGTGCCGGCAGTGATACGCAACAAGAGACCCAGTACTTC
cdr3_aa: CAGSDTQQETQYF
clone_size: .
j_call: TRBJ2-5
d_call: .
v_call: TRBV6-1

cdr3_nt: TGTGCCAGCAGTGATCAGGGGGCGACGACCCAGTACTTC
cdr3_aa: CASSDQGATTQYF
clone_size: .
j_call: TRBJ2-5
d_call: TRBD1
v_call: TRBV25-1

cdr3_nt: TGTGCCAGCAGAACCGGGACCTTGGGAGGCTACACCTTC
cdr3_aa: CASRTGTLGGYTF
clone_size: once
j_call: TRBJ1-2
d_call: .
v_call: TRBV27

cdr3_nt: TGTGCCAGCAGCCCGGGGTGGGGGCGGAATCAGCCCCAGCATTTT
cdr3_aa: CASSPGWGRNQPQHF
clone_size: .
j_call: TRBJ1-5
d_call: .
v_call: TRBV28

cdr3_nt: TGCAGCGTGAGGCAGGGACCTCCTTACGACGAGCAGTACTTC
cdr3_aa: CSVRQGPPYDEQYF
clone_size: few
j_call: TRBJ2-7
d_call: .
v_call: TRBV29-1

cdr3_nt: TGTGCCTGGAGTAGCGGGACAGGGGGCGCGGACATTCAGTACTTC
cdr3_aa: CAWSSGTGGADIQYF
clone_size: .
j_call: TRBJ2-4
d_call: TRBD1
v_call: TRBV30

cdr3_nt: TGTGCCAGCAGCCCTTTTGGGGGTGATAACACCGGGGAGCTGTTTTTT
cdr3_aa: CASSPFGGDNTGELFF
clone_size: many
j_call: TRBJ2-2
d_call: .
v_call: TRBV4-2

cdr3_nt: TGCAGTGCTAGGGACAGCGGGAGGGCTAGAGATACGCAGTATTTT
cdr3_aa: CSARDSGRARDTQYF
clone_size: .
j_call: TRBJ2-3
d_call: TRBD2
v_call: TRBV20-1

cdr3_nt: TGCAGTGCTAGTGCCGCCTTCAGCGATACGCAGTATTTT
cdr3_aa: CSASAAFSDTQYF
clone_size: .
j_call: TRBJ2-3
d_call: .
v_call: TRBV20-1

cdr3_nt: TGTGCCATCAGTGAGTACTCAGGCGGGAGTGCGAGAGAGCAGTACTTC
cdr3_aa: CAISEYSGGSAREQYF
clone_size: .
j_call: TRBJ2-7
d_call: TRBD2
v_call: TRBV10-3

cdr3_nt: TGCAGTGCTAAGACAGGGGGCCAAGGGACCCAGTACTTC
cdr3_aa: CSAKTGGQGTQYF
clone_size: few
j_call: TRBJ2-5
d_call: TRBD1
v_call: TRBV20-1

cdr3_nt: TGTGCCAGCAGTTTACGAGGGGCAGTAACCGGGGAGCTGTTTTTT
cdr3_aa: CASSLRGAVTGELFF
clone_size: .
j_call: TRBJ2-2
d_call: .
v_call: TRBV27

cdr3_nt: TGCGCCAGCAGCCAAGATTCGGTAGCGGGAGTGGGAGAGACCCAGTACTTC
cdr3_aa: CASSQDSVAGVGETQYF
clone_size: many
j_call: TRBJ2-5
d_call: TRBD2
v_call: TRBV4-3

cdr3_nt: TGCGCCAGCAGCTTGGAGGGACCTAACGAGCAGTACTTC
cdr3_aa: CASSLEGPNEQYF
clone_size: .
j_call: TRBJ2-7
d_call: .
v_call: TRBV5-1

cdr3_nt: TGTGCCAGCAGCCAAGAACGGGTTCGCGCCGGGGAGCTGTTTTTT
cdr3_aa: CASSQERVRAGELFF
clone_size: few
j_call: TRBJ2-2
d_call: .
v_call: TRBV3-1

cdr3_nt: TGTGCCAGCAGACCCAGGTTTAGAGGACACAACACTGAAGCTTTCTTT
cdr3_aa: CASRPRFRGHNTEAFF
clone_size: few
j_call: TRBJ1-1
d_call: .
v_call: TRBV27

cdr3_nt: TGCAGTGCTAGAGACGGGACTAGCCGGGAGGAAAATGAGCAGTTCTTC
cdr3_aa: CSARDGTSREENEQFF
clone_size: .
j_call: TRBJ2-1
d_call: TRBD2
v_call: TRBV20-1

cdr3_nt: TGTGCCAGCACCCCAGGGGGGGCGGCCACCGGGGAGCTGTTTTTT
cdr3_aa: CASTPGGAATGELFF
clone_size: few
j_call: TRBJ2-2
d_call: .
v_call: TRBV28

cdr3_nt: TGTGCCAGTAGTAATCGGTACCAAGAGACCCAGTACTTC
cdr3_aa: CASSNRYQETQYF
clone_size: many
j_call: TRBJ2-5
d_call: .
v_call: TRBV19

cdr3_nt: TGTGCCAGCAGCCAAGAAAGGCTCAGCTACGAGCAGTACTTC
cdr3_aa: CASSQERLSYEQYF
clone_size: many
j_call: TRBJ2-7
d_call: .
v_call: TRBV4-2

cdr3_nt: TGTGCCAGCACTAACGAAAGTAGTGAAAAACTGTTTTTT
cdr3_aa: CASTNESSEKLFF
clone_size: few
j_call: TRBJ1-4
d_call: .
v_call: TRBV12-3/TRBV12-4

cdr3_nt: TGTGCCAGCAGTTACGGGGCAGGGGACGGCACCGGGGAGCTGTTTTTT
cdr3_aa: CASSYGAGDGTGELFF
clone_size: few
j_call: TRBJ2-2
d_call: .
v_call: TRBV6-2/TRBV6-3

cdr3_nt: TGTGCCAGCAGTTCCAATCCGGACAGGGATTTTGTGGAGACCCAGTACTTC
cdr3_aa: CASSSNPDRDFVETQYF
clone_size: .
j_call: TRBJ2-5
d_call: TRBD1
v_call: TRBV6-5

cdr3_nt: TGTGCCAGCGCCACCGGGACTAGCGATCACCAAGAGACCCAGTACTTC
cdr3_aa: CASATGTSDHQETQYF
clone_size: .
j_call: TRBJ2-5
d_call: TRBD2
v_call: TRBV6-1

cdr3_nt: TGTGCCAGCAGTTTATTCTCAGGGTCCGCTGAAGCTTTCTTT
cdr3_aa: CASSLFSGSAEAFF
clone_size: few
j_call: TRBJ1-1
d_call: .
v_call: TRBV27

cdr3_nt: TGTGCCAGCAGCCCTTTGGGACGGAGCTCCTACGAGCAGTACTTC
cdr3_aa: CASSPLGRSSYEQYF
clone_size: many
j_call: TRBJ2-7
d_call: .
v_call: TRBV28

cdr3_nt: TGTGCCAGCAGCTTATGGCCAGGGGGAGGGGATGAGCAGTTCTTC
cdr3_aa: CASSLWPGGGDEQFF
clone_size: few
j_call: TRBJ2-1
d_call: .
v_call: TRBV7-2

cdr3_nt: TGCAGCGTTGACCCAGTCCCTAGCTATGGCTGCACCTTC
cdr3_aa: CSVDPVPSYGCTF
clone_size: .
j_call: TRBJ1-2
d_call: .
v_call: TRBV29-1

cdr3_nt: TGTGCCAGCAATGGGAGGGGGGCAGGGGATGACTACACCTTC
cdr3_aa: CASNGRGAGDDYTF
clone_size: .
j_call: TRBJ1-2
d_call: .
v_call: TRBV6-5

cdr3_nt: TGCAGTGCTAGTTGGGCTAGCGGGACTCAAGAGACCCAGTACTTC
cdr3_aa: CSASWASGTQETQYF
clone_size: .
j_call: TRBJ2-5
d_call: TRBD2
v_call: TRBV20-1

cdr3_nt: TGTGCCAGCAGCCATAACGGTGATTATAGCAATCAGCCCCAGCATTTT
cdr3_aa: CASSHNGDYSNQPQHF
clone_size: .
j_call: TRBJ1-5
d_call: .
v_call: TRBV7-3

cdr3_nt: TGTGCCAGCAGTCGAGAGGGACTAGCGGGAGACGAGCAGTACTTC
cdr3_aa: CASSREGLAGDEQYF
clone_size: .
j_call: TRBJ2-7
d_call: TRBD2
v_call: TRBV2

cdr3_nt: TGTGCCAGCAGCGTAGGTGACAGGATGAACACTGAAGCTTTCTTT
cdr3_aa: CASSVGDRMNTEAFF
clone_size: .
j_call: TRBJ1-1
d_call: .
v_call: TRBV9

cdr3_nt: TGCAGTGCTAGAGACCGACGGCTAGCGGGGGCGGATAAGACCCAGTACTTC
cdr3_aa: CSARDRRLAGADKTQYF
clone_size: few
j_call: TRBJ2-5
d_call: TRBD2
v_call: TRBV20-1

cdr3_nt: TGTGCCAGCAGTACGACAGGGTTGGCCGGGGAGCTGTTTTTT
cdr3_aa: CASSTTGLAGELFF
clone_size: .
j_call: TRBJ2-2
d_call: TRBD1
v_call: TRBV6-5

cdr3_nt: TGTGCCAGCGGGTGGTTAGAGACCCAGTACTTC
cdr3_aa: CASGWLETQYF
clone_size: few
j_call: TRBJ2-5
d_call: .
v_call: TRBV12-3/TRBV12-4

cdr3_nt: TGTGCCAGCAGCAAAGTGACTAGCGGGAGAGGCTACGAGCAGTACTTC
cdr3_aa: CASSKVTSGRGYEQYF
clone_size: many
j_call: TRBJ2-7
d_call: .
v_call: TRBV21-1

cdr3_nt: TGTGCCAGCAGCCGAACGGACCTCCCTGGGGAGACCCAGTACTTC
cdr3_aa: CASSRTDLPGETQYF
clone_size: many
j_call: TRBJ2-5
d_call: .
v_call: TRBV9

cdr3_nt: TGTGCCAGCAGCTTAGCCCTTCCCCAGGGTGAAAAACTGTTTTTT
cdr3_aa: CASSLALPQGEKLFF
clone_size: .
j_call: TRBJ1-4
d_call: .
v_call: TRBV7-2

cdr3_nt: TGTGCCAGCAGTTACGTCGGGACAGGGGTTAATTCACCCCTCCACTTT
cdr3_aa: CASSYVGTGVNSPLHF
clone_size: .
j_call: TRBJ1-6
d_call: TRBD1
v_call: TRBV6-5

cdr3_nt: TGTGCCATCAGTGAGACGCAAGAAGAGACCCAGTACTTC
cdr3_aa: CAISETQEETQYF
clone_size: few
j_call: TRBJ2-5
d_call: .
v_call: TRBV10-3

cdr3_nt: TGTGCCAGCAGTGAGGGACAGAATAATTCACCCCTCCACTTT
cdr3_aa: CASSEGQNNSPLHF
clone_size: .
j_call: TRBJ1-6
d_call: TRBD1
v_call: TRBV6-1

cdr3_nt: TGTGCCAGCAGCCCCAGCTCCAGGACAGGGACGGAGACCCAGTACTTC
cdr3_aa: CASSPSSRTGTETQYF
clone_size: once
j_call: TRBJ2-5
d_call: TRBD1
v_call: TRBV12-3/TRBV12-4

cdr3_nt: TGTGCCAGCACCAAAAAGGCTGAGTTCCAAGAGACCCAGTACTTC
cdr3_aa: CASTKKAEFQETQYF
clone_size: .
j_call: TRBJ2-5
d_call: .
v_call: TRBV7-3